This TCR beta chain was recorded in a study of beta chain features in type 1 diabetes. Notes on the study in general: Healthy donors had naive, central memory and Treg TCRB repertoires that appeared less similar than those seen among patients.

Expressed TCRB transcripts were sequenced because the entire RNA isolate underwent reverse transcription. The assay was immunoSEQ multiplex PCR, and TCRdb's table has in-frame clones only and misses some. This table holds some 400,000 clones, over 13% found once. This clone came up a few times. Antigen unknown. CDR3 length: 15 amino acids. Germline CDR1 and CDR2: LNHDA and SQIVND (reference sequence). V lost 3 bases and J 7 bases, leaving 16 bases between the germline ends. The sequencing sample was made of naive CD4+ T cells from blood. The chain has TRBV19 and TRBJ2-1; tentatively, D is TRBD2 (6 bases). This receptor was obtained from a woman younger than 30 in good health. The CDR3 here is CASSMGLVRLNEQFF. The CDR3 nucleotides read TGTGCCAGTAGTATGGGACTGGTACGTTTGAATGAGCAGTTCTTC.